Below are 17 T cell receptor beta chains sequenced from a single sample in a study of T cells after yellow fever vaccination. TCRdb processed the 5' RACE reads anew with MiXCR; each CDR3 protein has one entry. The repertoire holds 70,000 or so distinct CDR3 sequences, approximately 5.9% seen once, with roughly 2.3% in the top ten. The material was CD4+ T cells sorted from PBMCs, obtained around 15 days after the first yellow fever vaccination. The receptors here all came from a man between 18 and 29 years old who received the YFV17D yellow fever vaccine.

Of note for this clonotype: It may be a read error: a sequence one base away is much more abundant. This CDR3 is missing its conserved last phenylalanine or tryptophan, likely due to a read error. The genes are TRBV4-1 and TRBJ2-1, with D unclear. The CDR3 spans 13 residues. In germline, CDR1 is MGHRA, CDR2 YSYEKL. Trimming took off 2 bases at V and 10 bases at J, with 12 bases between the two ends. The CDR3: CASSQLTPGEQFS. The CDR3 nucleotides read TGCGCCAGCAGCCAACTCACCCCCGGCGAGCAGTTCTCC.

This clonotype was observed many times. This rearrangement joins TRBV2 to TRBJ2-7, with 7 bases lining up with TRBD1. With V trimmed by 7 bases and J by 3 bases, 6 bases remained unmatched. Per germline, CDR1 SNHLY and CDR2 FYNNEI. CDR3 length: 13 residues. The CDR3 DNA reads as TGTGCCAGCAAACAGGGGCCACACTACGAGCAGTACGTC. Translated, it gives CASKQGPHYEQYV.

This clonotype appeared many times. The chain has TRBV28 and TRBJ2-7; 8 bases fit TRBD2. The CDR3 extends over 14 amino acids. From germline, CDR1 is MDHEN and CDR2 SYDVKM. J gave up 6 bases and V 5 bases, and 9 bases lay outside the gene matches. CDR3 region: CASSTEGLVAEQYV. The CDR3 DNA reads TGTGCCAGCAGTACTGAGGGACTAGTCGCCGAGCAGTACGTC.

This clonotype was observed many times. The chain recombines TRBV5-5 with TRBJ1-6; unclear D gene. Germline CDR1 SGHKS, CDR2 YYEKEE (reference sequence). The CDR3 is 14 residues long. Trimming took 1 base from V and 7 from J, leaving 9 bases between them. The chain's CDR3 is CASSLNPGNSPLHF. The CDR3 nucleotides are TGTGCCAGCAGCTTGAACCCGGGGAATTCACCCCTCCACTTT.

This clonotype showed up many times. The chain couples TRBV7-9 to TRBJ2-5; perhaps D is TRBD1 or TRBD2 (6 bases each). Germline-derived CDR1 and CDR2 are SEHNR and FQNEAQ (reference sequence). This CDR3 is 13 amino acids long. Trimming pared 8 bases from V and 5 bases from J, leaving 15 bases between. The CDR3, as DNA: TGTGCCAGCGCGGTAGGGGGGTTGGAGACCCAGTACTTC. It is translated as CASAVGGLETQYF.

This clonotype was picked up many times. The chain uses TRBV5-1 and TRBJ2-3; D possibly corresponds to TRBD1 (6 bases). Germline CDR1 and CDR2: SGHRS and YFSETQ. The CDR3 length is 14 residues. V was shortened by 5 bases and J by 2 bases, with 12 bases between the two germline ends. CDR3: CASRLQGITDTQYF. The CDR3 DNA reads as TGCGCCAGCAGACTACAGGGTATCACAGATACGCAGTATTTT.

The gene calls are TRBV28 and TRBJ2-7, with D tentatively TRBD2 (6 bases). V gave up 6 bases and J gave up 2 bases, with 17 bases separating them. Germline loops: CDR1 MDHEN, CDR2 SYDVKM. CDR3 length equals 15 residues. The CDR3 region is CASSPVVGTPYEQYV. CDR3 in DNA: TGTGCCAGCAGCCCCGTTGTAGGGACTCCCTACGAGCAGTACGTC.

The table lists this clonotype with many counts. The chain is built from TRBV7-2 and TRBJ1-2; D possibly corresponds to TRBD1 (5 bases). There are 13 residues in the CDR3. CDR1 SGHTA and CDR2 FQGNSA come from the germline V gene. V lost 7 bases, J lost 8 bases, and 17 bases lay in between. CDR3 DNA: TGTGCCAGCACCCCAGGGTGGGGCCGGGGCTACACCTTC. Amino acids: CASTPGWGRGYTF.

This clonotype was seen many times. The chain has TRBV7-2 and TRBJ2-7; D gene uncertain. CDR1 is SGHTA, CDR2 FQGNSA, per germline. Deletions cut 6 bases from V and 3 bases from J, with 15 bases between. The CDR3 sequence is 14 residues long. The DNA of the CDR3 is TGTGCCAGCAGTTCTTACCGGGTCCTCTACGAGCAGTACTTC. The encoded protein is CASSSYRVLYEQYF.

This clonotype has a single count. The genes are TRBV12-3 or TRBV12-4 and TRBJ1-5, with D possibly TRBD1 on 5 matching bases. The CDR3 sequence is 14 residues long. With 5 bases removed from V and 5 bases from J, the gap between germline ends came to 13 bases. DNA for the CDR3: TGTGCCAGCAGTAAGTCAGGGAGCGATCAGCCCCAGCATTTT. Protein: CASSKSGSDQPQHF.

This rearrangement joins TRBV24-1 to TRBJ2-2; a weak D match, TRBD1 (6 bases). The V gene's germline CDR1 is KGHDR and CDR2 SFDVKD. This CDR3 spans 16 amino acids. V shed 4 bases and J shed 4 bases, with 15 bases lying between them. DNA of the CDR3: TGTGCCACCAGTGACCCGACAGGAGACCTCACCGGGGAGCTGTTTTTT. Amino acids: CATSDPTGDLTGELFF.

In its sample, this clonotype was seen many times. The junction departs from the called germline gene at one end, perhaps through a read error. This chain uses TRBV10-2 with TRBJ2-1; TRBD2 matches 9 bases. Germline lookup yields CDR1 WSHSY and CDR2 SAAADI. The CDR3 has 14 residues. CDR3 residues: CASRGTSPYNERFF. CDR3 nucleotide sequence: TGCGCCAGCAGGGGGACTAGCCCCTACAATGAGCGGTTCTTC.

This clonotype was seen repeatedly, ten times or more. This chain connects TRBV18 to TRBJ2-1; TRBD2 might be the D (6 bases). The CDR3 is made up of 14 amino acids. Germline V gene data show CDR1 as KGHSH and CDR2 as LQKENI. V lost 3 bases to trimming and J lost 8 bases, with 14 bases between them. The CDR3 sequence: CASSPRTKADEQFF. In DNA form, the CDR3 reads TGTGCCAGCTCACCCCGGACTAAAGCGGATGAGCAGTTCTTC.

Concerning this clonotype: This clone may be a read error of a much larger clone one base away. The chain has TRBV29-1 and TRBJ2-5; weak D call: TRBD2 (6 bases). In germline, CDR1 is SQVTM, CDR2 ANQGSEA. The V end was cut by 6 bases, the J end by 2 bases, with 13 bases between. The CDR3 has 13 residues. The CDR3 DNA reads TGCAGCGTCGCGGGACGGCTTCAAGAGACCCAGTACTTC. As protein: CSVAGRLQETQYF.

This clonotype appeared many times. This sequence joins TRBV5-1 and TRBJ2-3, with D maybe TRBD2 (6 bases). Trimming shortened V by 7 bases and J by 2 bases, and 11 bases separated the two germline ends. From germline, CDR1 is SGHRS and CDR2 YFSETQ. There are 13 residues in the CDR3. The CDR3 loop is CASSTGDTDTQYF. The CDR3 DNA reads TGCGCCAGCTCCACGGGGGACACAGATACGCAGTATTTT.

This clonotype was found many times. CDR3 sequence (DNA): TGTGCCAGCAGCCAAGATGGGGGGGCCCTACCGAACACTGAAGCTTTCTTT. It codes for CASSQDGGALPNTEAFF. This sequence joins TRBV3-1 and TRBJ1-1, with a tentative D call TRBD1 (6 bases). The germline V and J ends were trimmed by 0 bases and 1 base, with 15 bases remaining between them. The CDR3 is 17 amino acids. Germline CDR1 is LGHDT and CDR2 is YNNKEL (reference sequence). The full variable domain, rest sourced from reference TRBV3-1 and TRBJ1-1, is DTAVSQTPKYLVTQMGNDKSIKCEQNLGHDTMYWYKQDSKKFLKIMFSYNNKELIINETVPNRFSPKSPDKAHLNLHINSLELGDSAVYFCASSQDGGALPNTEAFFGQGTRLTVV.

This clonotype was detected ten times or more. The chain combines TRBV4-3 with TRBJ1-2; D unclear. Germline V gene lookup returns CDR1 LGHNA and CDR2 YSLEER. The germline V and J ends were trimmed by 4 bases and 6 bases, with 12 bases remaining between them. The CDR3 runs to 13 residues. CDR3 sequence: CASSPQLGNGYTF. The CDR3 DNA follows: TGCGCCAGCAGCCCCCAGTTGGGGAATGGCTACACCTTC.